The clone carrying this T cell receptor (beta chain) came up once. TCRdb's table, derived via immunoSEQ multiplex PCR, lists solely in-frame clones and lacks some. Of 70,000 to 100,000 clones listed, 88% were seen once; the top ten hold around 17%. The data derive from a study of identifying expanded T cells in peripheral blood. Collection occurred without any documented infections or immune events in donors. Material for sequencing was blood. This clonotype was sampled from a person aged 18-70 years in good health.

The CDR3 here is CASSLSKDRYSPLHF. The CDR3 DNA reads as TGTGCCAGCAGTTTGTCCAAGGATCGGTATTCACCCCTCCACTTT. The rearrangement links TRBV27 to TRBJ1-6; D remains ambiguous. The V and J ends lost 3 bases and 8 bases respectively, with 14 bases between them. The CDR3 sequence is 15 residues long. Germline V lookup: CDR1 MNHEY, CDR2 SMNVEV (reference sequence).